One sample yielded the 9 T cell receptor beta chains listed below, sequenced in a study of T cell responses to AZD1222 COVID-19 vaccine. Clones were sequenced by immunoSEQ multiplex PCR, and TCRdb holds only the in-frame ones, with some missing. The table has 90,000 to 150,000 clones, roughly nine tenths seen once. The specimen was peripheral blood, collected on day 0 of AZD1222 vaccination. These receptor sequences come from an adult in good health.

The J gene is TRBJ2-1, the V gene TRBV5-4, with D hard to call. The V end lost 4 bases, the J end lost 1 base, and 12 bases lay between the germline ends. CDR1 and CDR2 (germline): SGHNT, YYREEE (reference sequence). This CDR3 contains 15 residues. The CDR3 sequence is CASSPSSVSYNEQFF. For the CDR3, the DNA is TGTGCCAGCAGCCCGTCCTCTGTTTCCTACAATGAGCAGTTCTTC. The variable domain in full, with the rest retrieved from reference TRBV5-4 and TRBJ2-1, is ETGVTQSPTHLIKTRGQQVTLRCSSQSGHNTVSWYQQALGQGPQFIFQYYREEENGRGNFPPRFSGLQFPNYSSELNVNALELDDSALYLCASSPSSVSYNEQFFGPGTRLTVL.

The chain couples TRBV19 to TRBJ2-1, with D possibly matching TRBD2 (6 bases). This CDR3 is 12 amino acids long. V was shortened by 4 bases and J by 15 bases, with 16 bases between the two germline ends. Germline assignment: CDR1 LNHDA and CDR2 SQIVND (reference sequence). CDR3 amino acids: CASSRIGEVAFF. The CDR3 DNA reads as TGTGCCAGTAGTAGAATCGGGGAGGTCGCGTTCTTC.

The chain uses TRBV28 and TRBJ2-1; D not resolved. CDR3 length: 14 residues. Germline lookup yields CDR1 MDHEN and CDR2 SYDVKM. Trimming shortened V by 5 bases and J by 2 bases, and 10 bases separated the two germline ends. CDR3 coding DNA: TGTGCCAGCAGTCCAGCGTCTACCTACAATGAGCAGTTCTTC. It is translated as CASSPASTYNEQFF.

The CDR3 protein is CASVAKARNLSNQPQHF. The CDR3 DNA is TGTGCCAGCGTGGCAAAGGCCCGAAACCTCAGCAATCAGCCCCAGCATTTT. The V gene is TRBV27, the J gene TRBJ1-5; D not resolved. From germline, CDR1 is MNHEY and CDR2 SMNVEV (reference sequence). CDR3 length: 17 amino acids. V was cut by 8 bases and J by 1 base, with 21 bases left in between.

This clone was recorded only once. The CDR3 DNA is TGTGCCAGCAGCCAAGGTGGACAGATCTCCTACAATGAGCAGTTCTTC. Translation: CASSQGGQISYNEQFF. The V gene is TRBV3-1 (or the pseudogene TRBV3-2), the J gene TRBJ2-1; the D gene is possibly TRBD1 (6 bases). V was trimmed by 1 base and J by 0 bases, leaving 10 bases between them. This CDR3 has 16 amino acids. Germline CDR1 and CDR2: LGHDT and YNNKEL (reference sequence).

This clone was counted a single time. The CDR3 DNA sequence: TGTGCCAGCTCACCACCGGGACAGGGGACAGTGACACCCCTCCACTTT. Protein product: CASSPPGQGTVTPLHF. The V and J genes are TRBV18 and TRBJ1-6; TRBD1 agrees at 10 bases. CDR3 length equals 16 residues. The V and J ends lost 0 bases and 11 bases, in that order; junction bases with no gene match: 7. The germline gives CDR1 KGHSH, CDR2 LQKENI.

The J gene is TRBJ2-5, the V gene TRBV3-1 (or the pseudogene TRBV3-2); TRBD2 aligns across 7 bases. Germline CDR1 reads LGHDT; CDR2 reads YNNKEL (reference sequence). This CDR3 has 15 residues. V lost 0 bases and J lost 4; bases outside the gene matches: 5. CDR3 sequence reads: CASSQDLGGRETQYF. CDR3 bases: TGTGCCAGCAGCCAAGATCTAGGCGGGAGAGAGACCCAGTACTTC.

This clone has a single count. This sequence joins TRBV5-1 and TRBJ2-1, with 7 positions matching TRBD2. CDR1 and CDR2 (germline): SGHRS, YFSETQ. V was pared by 2 bases and J by 5 bases, with 13 bases of the junction left unmatched. The CDR3 loop spans 17 amino acids. Here the CDR3 reads CASSFGLSGPANNEQFF. Here the CDR3 DNA reads TGCGCCAGCAGCTTTGGCCTTAGCGGGCCCGCAAACAATGAGCAGTTCTTC.

This clone was seen a handful of times. The V and J genes are TRBV9 and TRBJ2-7; D tentatively reads TRBD1 or TRBD2 (6 bases each). Germline V gene data show CDR1 as SGDLS and CDR2 as YYNGEE. Trimming left V 1 base short and J 3 bases short, with 17 bases between. CDR3 length: 16 residues. This chain's CDR3 is CASSVSPGADIYEQYF. CDR3 coding DNA: TGTGCCAGCAGCGTATCCCCGGGGGCAGATATCTACGAGCAGTACTTC.